This is a list of T cell receptor beta chains from one sample in a study of blood T cell repertoires in COVID-19. Profiled with immunoSEQ multiplex PCR; TCRdb holds only in-frame clones, not every one. This table holds some 190,000 clones, 80% found once. The sequencing input was peripheral blood. These receptors were collected from a man between 60 and 75 years old with acute or convalescent COVID-19. Both conserved end residues are part of each CDR3. D genes are given only for firm matches. Clone size is shown for a subset of rows, as once, few, many or a class of expanded clone.

d_call,clone_size,j_call,v_call,cdr3_aa,cdr3_nt
NA,NA,TRBJ2-1,TRBV29-1,CSVGQGRRNEQFF,TGCAGCGTTGGGCAGGGGAGAAGAAATGAGCAGTTCTTC
TRBD1,NA,TRBJ2-1,TRBV9,CASSVVATGGGEQFF,TGTGCCAGCAGCGTAGTAGCAACAGGGGGCGGTGAGCAGTTCTTC
TRBD2,NA,TRBJ2-3,TRBV30,CAWSGGSGITDTQYF,TGTGCCTGGAGTGGTGGTAGCGGGATTACAGATACGCAGTATTTT
NA,NA,TRBJ2-3,TRBV21-1,CASSKARRGLAGGTDTQYF,TGTGCCAGCAGCAAAGCACGACGGGGACTAGCGGGAGGGACAGATACGCAGTATTTT
TRBD1,NA,TRBJ1-6,TRBV28,CASCRQGLNSPLHF,TGTGCCAGCTGTAGACAGGGCCTAAATTCACCCCTCCACTTT
TRBD1,NA,TRBJ1-2,TRBV7-9,CASSATGHNYGYTF,TGTGCCAGCAGCGCGACAGGGCACAACTATGGCTACACCTTC
NA,NA,TRBJ2-5,TRBV3-1/TRBV3-2,CASSQDRVKETQYF,TGTGCCAGCAGCCAAGACAGGGTAAAAGAGACCCAGTACTTC
TRBD1,once,TRBJ2-3,TRBV18,CASSPTQGARDTQYF,TGTGCCAGCTCACCAACCCAGGGGGCTAGAGATACGCAGTATTTT
NA,NA,TRBJ1-2,TRBV12-3/TRBV12-4,CATQGLDYGYTF,TGTGCCACCCAGGGATTGGACTATGGCTACACCTTC
TRBD2,NA,TRBJ2-1,TRBV9,CASSVSGTTSYNEQFF,TGTGCCAGCAGCGTAAGCGGGACCACCTCCTACAATGAGCAGTTCTTC
TRBD1,NA,TRBJ2-6,TRBV20-1,CSASLGQSSGANVLTF,TGCAGTGCTAGTCTGGGACAGAGCTCTGGGGCCAACGTCCTGACTTTC
TRBD1,once,TRBJ2-7,TRBV15,CATSRGVGDRGLKESYEQYF,TGTGCCACCAGCAGAGGAGTCGGGGACAGGGGGTTAAAAGAGTCCTACGAGCAGTACTTC